This TCR beta chain was observed in a study of molecular identifiers for immune sequencing clone quantification. TCRdb independently ran MiXCR on the PCR reads; one entry per CDR3 protein. The sample shows about 640,000 distinct CDR3 sequences, just under 20% of them seen only once. The CDR3 runs 17 residues. V shed 2 bases and J 0 bases; nucleotides not matched to a gene: 4. Per the germline V gene, CDR1 is WSHSY and CDR2 is SAAADI. The sample taken for sequencing was naive CD8+ T cells from blood, with Jurkat cell RNA spiked in. Subset specified: FACS-sorted CD8+CD4-CCR7+CD45RA+ naive T cells. The source of this sequence is a human donor in good health. Some libraries in this study had Jurkat cell RNA spiked in. The chain carries TRBV10-2 and TRBJ2-3; 11 nucleotides line up with TRBD2. CDR3 sequence: CASSEPGLADSTDTQYF. CDR3 coding DNA: TGCGCCAGCAGTGAGCCGGGACTAGCGGACAGCACAGATACGCAGTATTTT.